A single T cell receptor beta chain is shown here with its context. Its matching antigen is unknown. The sample comes from a study of shared clonotypes between healthy human individuals. All of the donors resided in Nashville, Tennessee, and each was a Caucasian adult. Trimming pared 5 bases from V and 3 bases from J, leaving 8 bases between. The germline CDR1 and CDR2 sequences are KGHSH and LQKENI. The CDR3 sequence is 13 residues long. Points from the study as a whole: Non-shared clonotypes had lower generation probabilities than clonotypes shared by all four sorted-subset donors.

In the authors' workflow: ImmunoSEQ sequences covered only the junction and lacked quality scores; filtering therefore differed. The table came from immunoSEQ multiplex PCR; TCRdb's copy has only in-frame clones and leaves some out. V and J calls and clone size are as listed in that table; D and trimming were resolved from the DNA. The sample yields approximately 320,000 clones, 74% seen once. This sequence was found in a young man in good health. This chain connects TRBV18 to TRBJ1-5, with D uncertain. Sequenced sample: memory CD4+ T cells sorted from blood. The subset: CD45RA-negative fraction. Here the CDR3 DNA reads TGTGCCAGCTCATCTGTGGACAATCAGCCCCAGCATTTT. This encodes CASSSVDNQPQHF.